Reported below is one T cell receptor (beta chain). The data derive from a study of blood T cell repertoires in COVID-19. Study-level background: The analysed material was cDNA or gDNA that came from T cells, B-cell-depleted T cells, or PBMCs.

Germline V CDR1 and CDR2: SGDLS, YYNGEE. The V end was cut by 0 bases, the J end by 3 bases, with 10 bases between. The CDR3 length is 14 residues. Here immunoSEQ multiplex PCR was the method, and the copy in TCRdb shows in-frame clones only, minus some. The data contain about 300,000 clones, about 85% of them seen just once; the ten biggest clones take up more than 2%. The TCR originated in a man aged 18 to 30 with active or convalescent COVID-19. Material: peripheral blood. V is TRBV9 and J is TRBJ2-7; unclear D gene. The CDR3 bases are TGTGCCAGCAGCGTAGGGTTAGAAAGCTACGAGCAGTACTTC. Translation: CASSVGLESYEQYF.